Listed below are T cell receptor beta chains from one sample, sequenced in a study of vaccination and CD4 T cells after COVID-19. TCRdb ran MiXCR on the PCR reads and lists one entry per CDR3 protein. The sample consists of roughly 4,300 distinct CDR3 sequences, over 65% of them appearing once. Their recognized antigens are unknown. Sequencing input: CD4+ T cells from blood, cultured in vitro. The receptors come from a human donor who had recovered from COVID-19. The CDR3 runs from the conserved cysteine through the conserved F or W. Each record gives: V gene, clone size, D gene, J gene, CDR3 DNA, CDR3 protein. The D gene is left open where the match is weak. Clone size is not always given. Where it is, it says once, few, many or a class for expanded clones.

>TRBV6-2/TRBV6-3|.|.|TRBJ1-2
TGTGCCAGCAGCCTGGCGGTTGGCTACACCTTC
CASSLAVGYTF
>TRBV7-8|few|.|TRBJ1-2
TGTGCCAGCAGCTACAGGGTTTCCTATGGCTACACCTTC
CASSYRVSYGYTF
>TRBV7-3|.|.|TRBJ1-2
TGTGCCAGCAGGTCCGGCTACACCTTC
CASRSGYTF
>TRBV20-1|.|.|TRBJ2-7
TGCAGTGCTGATGGGACGGGCTACGAGCAGTACTTC
CSADGTGYEQYF
>TRBV18|.|.|TRBJ2-1
TGTGCCAGCTCACCCTCGGTGGTCTCCTACAATGAGCAGTTCTTC
CASSPSVVSYNEQFF
>TRBV24-1|.|.|TRBJ2-5
TGTGCCACCAGTGATTCACTAGAGACCCAGTACTTC
CATSDSLETQYF
>TRBV7-8|.|.|TRBJ2-2
TGTGCCAGCAGCGTAACCGGGGCTCTTTCCGGGGAGCTGTTTTTT
CASSVTGALSGELFF
>TRBV15|.|TRBD1|TRBJ2-7
TGTGCCACCAGCAGAGATCGGGCAGGGGGCGAGCAGTACTTC
CATSRDRAGGEQYF
>TRBV7-9|.|.|TRBJ1-2
TGTGCCAGCAGCTTTGGCAGTTCCTATGGCTACACCTTC
CASSFGSSYGYTF
>TRBV7-3|few|.|TRBJ1-1
TGTGCCAGCAGGACGGGACTTGACACTGAAGCTTTCTTT
CASRTGLDTEAFF
>TRBV10-3|.|TRBD1|TRBJ1-2
TGTGCCATCATGCGAGGACAGGGCAACTATGGCTACACCTTC
CAIMRGQGNYGYTF
>TRBV29-1|.|.|TRBJ1-1
TGCAGCGTTGGGGGCCCTCTTCAGACCTACGCTTTCTTT
CSVGGPLQTYAFF
>TRBV7-3|.|TRBD2|TRBJ2-3
TGTGCCAGCAGCTTAGCGGCTAGCGGGGGGGTCACAGATACGCAGTATTTT
CASSLAASGGVTDTQYF
>TRBV7-2|once|.|TRBJ2-7
TGTGCCAGCAGCTCACTGGCGGGCGAGCAGTACTTC
CASSSLAGEQYF
>TRBV20-1|few|TRBD1|TRBJ1-6
TGCAGTGCTGGACAGGGGTTGAATTCACCCCTCCACTTT
CSAGQGLNSPLHF
>TRBV6-2/TRBV6-3|.|.|TRBJ1-5
TGTGCCAGCAGTTATGGTCGCAGGGACAATCAGCCCCAGCATTTT
CASSYGRRDNQPQHF
>TRBV7-3|.|.|TRBJ2-5
TGTGCCAGCAGCTTAAACCTACAAGAGACCCAGTACTTC
CASSLNLQETQYF
>TRBV7-9|.|.|TRBJ2-5
TGTGCCAGCAGCTTAGGAGGGGCCGGTTTGGGAGAGACCCAGTACTTC
CASSLGGAGLGETQYF
>TRBV7-8|.|.|TRBJ2-7
TGTGCCAGCAGCTTAGCGGGGCAGGGGTCGAAGTACGAGCAGTACTTC
CASSLAGQGSKYEQYF
>TRBV27|.|TRBD1|TRBJ1-2
TGTGCCAGCAGGGGTTCGACAGGGGTAAACTATGGCTACACCTTC
CASRGSTGVNYGYTF
>TRBV6-1|.|.|TRBJ1-2
TGTGCCAGCAGTCCGCCTAGGGGGGGCTACACCTTC
CASSPPRGGYTF
>TRBV20-1|.|.|TRBJ1-6
TGCAGTGCGTTTGAATATAATTCACCCCTCCACTTT
CSAFEYNSPLHF
>TRBV6-2/TRBV6-3|.|.|TRBJ2-3
TGTGCCAGCTCCCCCCAAGGCTTCACAGATACGCAGTATTTT
CASSPQGFTDTQYF
>TRBV5-6|.|.|TRBJ2-7
TGTGCCAGCAGCTTGCTCCACCTAACCTACGAGCAGTACTTC
CASSLLHLTYEQYF
>TRBV20-1|.|.|TRBJ1-1
TGCAGTGCTAGAGATCTTCACGGGGAAGAGACTGAAGCTTTCTTT
CSARDLHGEETEAFF
>TRBV18|.|TRBD1|TRBJ1-1
TGTGCCAGCTCACCGAACGAGGGACAGGGCTCGGGAGCTTTCTTT
CASSPNEGQGSGAFF
>TRBV7-9|.|.|TRBJ2-1
TGTGCCAGCAGCTCCTTGGAGGGGAAAGGTGGAGGCTCCTACAATGAGCAGTTCTTC
CASSSLEGKGGGSYNEQFF
>TRBV27|.|.|TRBJ1-1
TGTGCCAGCAGTTTATCAGGACAGTCGAACACTGAAGCTTTCTTT
CASSLSGQSNTEAFF
>TRBV6-1|large|.|TRBJ1-2
TGTGCCAGCAGCCCGGTCTCTAACTATGGCTACACCTTC
CASSPVSNYGYTF
>TRBV10-3|.|TRBD1|TRBJ2-7
TGTGCCATCAGTGGACGAGGGACAGGGGAGGAGCAGTACTTC
CAISGRGTGEEQYF
>TRBV5-1|.|.|TRBJ1-2
TGCGCCAGCAGCTTGGATTCGGGGGGCGGCGGCTACACCTTC
CASSLDSGGGGYTF